This T cell receptor (beta chain) came from a study of T cells in tuberculosis (dated by TCRdb to 2016 to 2018). Some background on the complete study: The study combined CD1B tetramers and high-throughput TCR immunosequencing to characterize T cells specific for the mycobacterial lipid antigen glucose monomycolate (GMM). In a South African clinical cohort, IGRA-negative adolescents, IGRA-positive adolescents with latent tuberculosis and adults with active tuberculosis were compared, with under 13 people in each group. PBMC from active tuberculosis patients were archived either before standard anti-tuberculosis treatment began or within 7 days of the start of that treatment.

About this clone: Its antigen remains undetermined. It has no much larger one-base neighbor in the sample; base qualities were not kept.

The time point label on this specimen signifies: new active TB diagnosis, blood taken before or within 7 days of starting treatment. Patients with active tuberculosis were defined as newly diagnosed, HIV-seronegative South African adults aged 18 years or older. Confirmation of active tuberculosis was based on positive sputum smear microscopy and/or a positive M. tuberculosis culture. Unsorted cryopreserved PBMC were immunosequenced, covering on average about 100,000 T cells per clinical donor. CDR1 and CDR2 (SGHVS, FNYEAQ) derive from the germline V gene. The junction shows trimming of 4 bases on V and 0 bases on J, plus 15 bases between the germline ends. The CDR3 goes from the cysteine to the phenylalanine over 16 residues. Just the 48-base CDR3 DNA is kept, in frame starting at base 1. The immunoSEQ multiplex PCR assay was used to generate TCR libraries, with TCR-beta and/or TCR-alpha/delta assays applied to each sample. The Illumina high-throughput platform was used to sequence the amplified TCR libraries. The authors' pipeline ran thus. Clustering and dimensionality reduction relied on pairwise TCRdist distances among GMM-specific receptors from T cells that were either sorted ex vivo or expanded in vitro. Each clinical repertoire was assigned a mean NN-distance score, defined as the average TCRdist to the nearest 10% of tetramer-positive reference sequences. GEM TCR motif frequency was calculated as the fraction of unique TCRs that matched known GEM sequences by V/J usage and CDR3 length. Linear discriminant analysis with leave-one-out cross-validation, implemented in scikit-learn, was used to classify active tuberculosis. TCRdb took this table from immuneACCESS and kept in-frame rearrangements with V and J called. Such tables lack part of the clones; where checked against another copy, unresolved V genes explain under half of the gap, and the rest is unexplained. V and J calls and clone size follow that table, whereas D and trimming were derived from the DNA. In this sample the table shows 30,000 to 40,000 clones, 91% of which occur a single time. The ten largest clones add up to 2.4% of the sample.

What the study reported, not specific to this receptor: The smaller NN-distances in active tuberculosis patients were driven in part by shorter CDR3-alpha lengths, while the difference seen for TCR-beta was not statistically significant. Using GEM motif frequencies, a classifier achieved about 70% accuracy, whereas a classifier built on the diverse GMM-specific repertoire got to around 86% accuracy (AUROC 0.75 to 0.9). Compared with IGRA-negative controls, TCR-alpha repertoires from active tuberculosis had smaller mean NN-distances to GMM-specific TCRs, which suggests that these TCRs underwent clonal expansion. Clinical samples were selected based on the availability of cryopreserved specimens, with adults included as active tuberculosis cases and adolescents included as controls.

This clonotype originated in an adult with tuberculosis. This chain joins TRBV7-6 to TRBJ2-5; 5 matching bases give a weak D call of TRBD1. The sample in question was PBMCs, obtained at tuberculosis diagnosis. In nucleotide form, the sequence is TGTGCCAGCAGCTCGCGCCTGGGGCGGAACCAAGAGACCCAGTACTTC. Its product reads: CASSSRLGRNQETQYF.